This T cell receptor beta chain was documented in a study of blood T cell repertoires in COVID-19. Study details: Sites in the United States, Italy and Spain provided acute and convalescent COVID-19 samples. The analysed material was cDNA or gDNA that came from T cells, B-cell-depleted T cells, or PBMCs.

CDR1 is KGHSH, CDR2 LQKENI, per germline. V was pared by 2 bases and J by 11 bases, with 16 bases between. The CDR3 consists of 14 residues. Assay: immunoSEQ multiplex PCR; the TCRdb copy retains only in-frame clones and omits some. The data contain 140,000 to 150,000 clones, about nine tenths of them seen just once; the ten biggest clones take up 37%. The sequence was obtained from a man between 50 and 59 years old who had recovered from COVID-19. The chain couples TRBV18 to TRBJ1-5; D is perhaps TRBD1 (5 bases). Sequenced sample: peripheral blood. CDR3 DNA sequence: TGTGCCAGCTCACCAAAGGCGCCGGGGGGTTCCCAGCATTTT. Translating gives CASSPKAPGGSQHF.